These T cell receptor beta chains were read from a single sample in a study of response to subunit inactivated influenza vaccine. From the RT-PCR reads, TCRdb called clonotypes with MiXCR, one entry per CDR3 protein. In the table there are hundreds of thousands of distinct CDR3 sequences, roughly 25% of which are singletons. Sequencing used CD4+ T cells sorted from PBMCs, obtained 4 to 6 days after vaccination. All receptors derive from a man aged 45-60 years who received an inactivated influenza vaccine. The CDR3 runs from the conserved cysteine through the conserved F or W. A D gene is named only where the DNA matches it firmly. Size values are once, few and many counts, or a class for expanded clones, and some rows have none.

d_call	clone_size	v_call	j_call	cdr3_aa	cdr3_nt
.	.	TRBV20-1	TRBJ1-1	CSARDAGIGTEAFF	TGCAGTGCTAGAGATGCGGGTATCGGCACTGAAGCTTTCTTT
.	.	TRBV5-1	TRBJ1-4	CASSLNSGANEKLFF	TGCGCCAGCAGCTTGAACTCTGGCGCTAATGAAAAACTGTTTTTT
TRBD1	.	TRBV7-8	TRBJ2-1	CASRPGTGKFGDRGGEQFF	TGTGCCAGCAGGCCCGGGACAGGGAAATTCGGGGATCGAGGGGGTGAGCAGTTCTTC
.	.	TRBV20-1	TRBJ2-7	CSARDLGQGREQYF	TGCAGTGCTAGAGATCTCGGGCAGGGTCGGGAGCAGTACTTC
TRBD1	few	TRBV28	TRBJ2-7	CASMDRASYEQYF	TGTGCCAGCATGGACAGGGCCTCCTACGAGCAGTACTTC
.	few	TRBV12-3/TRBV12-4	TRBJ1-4	CASSLQGTTNEKLFF	TGTGCCAGCAGTTTACAGGGGACAACTAATGAAAAACTGTTTTTT
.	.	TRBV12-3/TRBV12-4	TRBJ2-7	CASSSSTGGYEQYF	.
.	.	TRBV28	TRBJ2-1	CASSGTQQFF	TGTGCCAGCAGTGGGACCCAGCAGTTCTTC
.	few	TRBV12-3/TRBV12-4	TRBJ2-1	CASSSSRDQGLGNEQFF	TGTGCCAGCAGTTCTTCCCGGGACCAAGGGCTGGGCAATGAGCAGTTCTTC
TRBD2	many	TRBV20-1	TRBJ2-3	CSASGGALYTQYF	TGCAGTGCTAGCGGGGGGGCCTTGTATACGCAGTATTTT
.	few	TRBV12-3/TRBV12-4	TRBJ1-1	CASTVGGVNTEAFF	TGTGCCAGCACCGTTGGGGGGGTGAACACTGAAGCTTTCTTT
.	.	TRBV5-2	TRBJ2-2	CASSPRPAYLSGELFF	TGTGCCAGCAGCCCCCGGCCCGCTTATCTATCCGGGGAGCTGTTTTTT
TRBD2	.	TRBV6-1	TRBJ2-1	CASSEGWEGDEQFF	TGTGCCAGCAGTGAAGGGTGGGAGGGCGATGAGCAGTTCTTC
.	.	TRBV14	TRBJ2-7	CASSHFSRSYEQYF	TGTGCCAGCAGCCATTTCTCGCGGAGCTACGAGCAGTACTTC
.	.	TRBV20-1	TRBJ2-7	CSASPGGPYEQYF	TGCAGTGCTTCTCCCGGGGGTCCCTACGAGCAGTACTTC
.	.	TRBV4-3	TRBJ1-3	CASSQESGNTIYF	TGCGCCAGCAGCCAGGAGTCGGGAAACACCATATATTTT
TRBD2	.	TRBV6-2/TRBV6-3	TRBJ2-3	CASSYSSGGAHSPDTQYF	TGTGCCAGCAGTTACTCTAGCGGGGGGGCCCATTCACCAGATACGCAGTATTTT
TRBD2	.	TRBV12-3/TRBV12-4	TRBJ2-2	CASTRSGGDGELFF	TGTGCCAGCACTCGGAGCGGGGGCGACGGGGAGCTGTTTTTT
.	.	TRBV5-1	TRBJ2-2	CASSLEGSSNTGELFF	TGCGCCAGCAGCTTGGAAGGCAGTTCGAACACCGGGGAGCTGTTTTTT
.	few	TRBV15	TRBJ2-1	CATSLGTRSSYNEQFF	TGTGCCACCAGTCTCGGGACCCGAAGCTCCTACAATGAGCAGTTCTTC
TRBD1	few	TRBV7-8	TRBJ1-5	CASSLVGQGGQPQHF	TGTGCCAGCAGCTTAGTGGGACAGGGGGGACAGCCCCAGCATTTT
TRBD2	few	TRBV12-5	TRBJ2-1	CASGHTGTKIYNEQFF	TGTGCTAGTGGACATACCGGGACTAAGATTTACAATGAGCAGTTCTTC
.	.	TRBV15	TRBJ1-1	CATSRDRPSGRRTEAFF	TGTGCCACCAGCAGAGATCGGCCTTCAGGGAGGCGCACTGAAGCTTTCTTT
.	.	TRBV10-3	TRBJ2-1	CAISDSGIDEQFF	TGTGCCATCAGTGACTCAGGGATCGATGAGCAGTTCTTC
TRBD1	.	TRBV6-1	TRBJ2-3	CASSRDRAEDTQYF	TGTGCCAGCAGTAGGGACAGGGCTGAGGATACGCAGTATTTT
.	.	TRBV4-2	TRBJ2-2	CASSRFGTSANTGELFF	TGTGCCAGCAGCCGGTTCGGTACATCAGCGAACACCGGGGAGCTGTTTTTT
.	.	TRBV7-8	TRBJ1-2	CASSLIGGDNGYTF	TGTGCCAGCAGCTTGATTGGGGGGGACAATGGCTACACCTTC
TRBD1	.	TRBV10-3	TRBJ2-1	CAISPGTGAYNEQFF	TGTGCCATCAGTCCCGGGACAGGGGCCTACAATGAGCAGTTCTTC
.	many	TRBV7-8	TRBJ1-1	CASSLVSGLNTEAFF	TGTGCCAGCAGCTTAGTTAGCGGATTGAACACTGAAGCTTTCTTT
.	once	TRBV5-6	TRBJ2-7	CASSLPGNGGLEQYF	TGTGCCAGCAGCCTCCCAGGAAACGGGGGGCTCGAGCAGTACTTC
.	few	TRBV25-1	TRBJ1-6	CASSEGISYNSPLHF	TGTGCCAGCAGTGAGGGAATCTCCTATAATTCACCCCTCCACTTT
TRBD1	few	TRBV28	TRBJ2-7	CASSPRTGYYEQYF	TGTGCCAGCAGTCCCAGGACAGGGTATTACGAGCAGTACTTC
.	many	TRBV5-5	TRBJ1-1	CASSRDTRYTEAFF	TGTGCCAGCAGCAGGGACACTAGGTACACTGAAGCTTTCTTT
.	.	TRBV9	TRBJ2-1	CASSVASPRSSYNEQFF	TGTGCCAGCAGCGTAGCCTCACCTCGGAGCTCCTACAATGAGCAGTTCTTC
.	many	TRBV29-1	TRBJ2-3	CSVRGKDGASTDTQYF	TGCAGCGTTCGGGGAAAAGACGGGGCTAGCACAGATACGCAGTATTTT
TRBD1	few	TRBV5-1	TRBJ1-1	CASGQDRRNTEAFF	TGCGCCAGCGGCCAGGACAGGAGGAACACTGAAGCTTTCTTT
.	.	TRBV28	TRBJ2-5	CASNSRLRETQYF	TGTGCCAGCAACTCGCGACTACGGGAGACCCAGTACTTC
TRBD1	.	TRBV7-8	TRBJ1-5	CASSTQGAVQPQHF	TGTGCCAGCAGTACACAGGGGGCTGTTCAGCCCCAGCATTTT
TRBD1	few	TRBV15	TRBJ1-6	CATSRGGSGGGGNSPLHF	TGTGCCACCAGTAGAGGAGGGTCAGGGGGCGGCGGTAATTCACCCCTCCACTTT
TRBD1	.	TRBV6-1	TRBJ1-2	CASSSKPGQGAFNYGYTF	TGTGCCAGCAGCTCTAAACCGGGACAGGGCGCATTTAACTATGGCTACACCTTC
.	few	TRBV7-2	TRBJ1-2	CASSPTGWDYGYTF	TGTGCCAGCAGCCCCACGGGTTGGGACTATGGCTACACCTTC
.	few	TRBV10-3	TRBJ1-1	CAINREGLVNTEAFF	TGTGCCATCAATCGAGAAGGTTTGGTTAACACTGAAGCTTTCTTT
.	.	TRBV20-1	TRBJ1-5	CSARTTYIHPQHF	TGCAGTGCTAGAACAACCTATATCCACCCCCAGCATTTT